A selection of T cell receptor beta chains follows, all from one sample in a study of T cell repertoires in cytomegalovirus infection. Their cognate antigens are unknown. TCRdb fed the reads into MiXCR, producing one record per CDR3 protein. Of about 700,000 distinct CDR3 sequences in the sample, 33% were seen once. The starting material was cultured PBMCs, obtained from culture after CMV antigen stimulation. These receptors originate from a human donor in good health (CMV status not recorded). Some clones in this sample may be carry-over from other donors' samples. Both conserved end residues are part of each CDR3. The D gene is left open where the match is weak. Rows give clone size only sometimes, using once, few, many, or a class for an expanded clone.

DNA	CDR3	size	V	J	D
TGTGCCAGCTCAGCCGAGTCGACCATACTATCGGGCTCCTATAATTCACCCCTCCACTTT	CASSAESTILSGSYNSPLHF	NA	TRBV18	TRBJ1-6	NA
TGTGCCAGCAGCTCAGGGGAAAGTTTGCACACTGAAGCTTTCTTT	CASSSGESLHTEAFF	few	TRBV7-9	TRBJ1-1	NA
TGTGCCAGCAGCGTAGGTTACCGAACCTACGAGCAGTACTTC	CASSVGYRTYEQYF	NA	TRBV9	TRBJ2-7	NA
TGTGCCAGCAGCCCCCGGAGGGGAGCCACAGATACGCAGTATTTT	CASSPRRGATDTQYF	few	TRBV7-2	TRBJ2-3	NA
TGTGCCAGCAGTTACTTAAGCGGGAGATACAATGAGCAGTTCTTC	CASSYLSGRYNEQFF	few	TRBV6-6	TRBJ2-1	TRBD2
TGCGCCAGCAGCCAAGAAGTACGAGCCTACAATGAGCAGTTCTTC	CASSQEVRAYNEQFF	few	TRBV4-3	TRBJ2-1	NA
TGTGCCAGCAGCTTATATCTCCTGCCTAATGAGCAGTTCTTC	CASSLYLLPNEQFF	few	TRBV7-2	TRBJ2-1	NA
TGTGCCACCAGCACCGGGCTGGGATCCTACGAGCAGTACTTC	CATSTGLGSYEQYF	NA	TRBV15	TRBJ2-7	NA
TGTGCCAGCAGTTTTAAACCGCTTCAAGAGACCCAGTACTTC	CASSFKPLQETQYF	NA	TRBV12-3/TRBV12-4	TRBJ2-5	NA
TGTGCCAGCAGCCTAAGACCCCCCGGTACGCAGTATTTT	CASSLRPPGTQYF	NA	TRBV7-2	TRBJ2-3	NA
TGCGCCAGCAGCCAAGTGGACACCTCGGGGTATGGCTACACCTTC	CASSQVDTSGYGYTF	few	TRBV4-1	TRBJ1-2	NA
TGCGCCAGCAGCCAAGCTCCACCGGGGGTAGGCTATGGCTACACCTTC	CASSQAPPGVGYGYTF	NA	TRBV4-1	TRBJ1-2	NA
TGTGCCAGTAGTACAAGAGAGGGACAGGGTTACGAGCAGTACTTC	CASSTREGQGYEQYF	few	TRBV19	TRBJ2-7	TRBD1
TGTGCCAGCAGCCAAGACGCCGGGGGGTCCCTCCAAGAGACCCAGTACTTC	CASSQDAGGSLQETQYF	NA	TRBV4-2	TRBJ2-5	TRBD2
TGTGCCAGCAGCTTAGTCATTAGGGTTAATGAAAAACTGTTTTTT	CASSLVIRVNEKLFF	few	TRBV7-6	TRBJ1-4	NA
TGTGCCAGCAGCCCCCTCCCAGCGGGAGGCCGGGATACGCAGTATTTT	CASSPLPAGGRDTQYF	many	TRBV7-2	TRBJ2-3	TRBD2
TGTGCCAGCAGTTCCCCGTCTGAAGCCGGCTACGAGCAGTACTTC	CASSSPSEAGYEQYF	many	TRBV28	TRBJ2-7	NA
TGTGCCAGCAGTTTAGGACAGGGTAAGGTTCAGCCCCAGCATTTT	CASSLGQGKVQPQHF	NA	TRBV12-3/TRBV12-4	TRBJ1-5	TRBD1
TGTGCCAGCAGCTTACGCCCCCTTGGGAGGGTGGGCACAAATGAGCAGTTCTTC	CASSLRPLGRVGTNEQFF	many	TRBV7-8	TRBJ2-1	TRBD2
TGTGCCAGCAGAAAGACAGCCCTCTCGTATACGCAGTATTTT	CASRKTALSYTQYF	many	TRBV7-2	TRBJ2-3	NA
TGTGCCAGCAGCCCCCGCGGTGGGAGGCAAGGAGATACGCAGTATTTT	CASSPRGGRQGDTQYF	NA	TRBV7-6	TRBJ2-3	NA
TGTGCCAGTAGTATGGGTAGCGGGGGACCATTATATACGCAGTATTTT	CASSMGSGGPLYTQYF	few	TRBV19	TRBJ2-3	TRBD2
TGCAGTGCTAGCTATCACGAGCAGTACTTC	CSASYHEQYF	NA	TRBV20-1	TRBJ2-7	NA
TGTGCCAGCAGCCGCCGACAGGCCCCGGGACTAGCGGTGTTCACAGATACGCAGTATTTT	CASSRRQAPGLAVFTDTQYF	many	TRBV7-2	TRBJ2-3	TRBD2
TGTGCCAGCAGTTCTAGCGGGAGCCCCTACGAGCAGTACTTC	CASSSSGSPYEQYF	few	TRBV7-6	TRBJ2-7	TRBD2